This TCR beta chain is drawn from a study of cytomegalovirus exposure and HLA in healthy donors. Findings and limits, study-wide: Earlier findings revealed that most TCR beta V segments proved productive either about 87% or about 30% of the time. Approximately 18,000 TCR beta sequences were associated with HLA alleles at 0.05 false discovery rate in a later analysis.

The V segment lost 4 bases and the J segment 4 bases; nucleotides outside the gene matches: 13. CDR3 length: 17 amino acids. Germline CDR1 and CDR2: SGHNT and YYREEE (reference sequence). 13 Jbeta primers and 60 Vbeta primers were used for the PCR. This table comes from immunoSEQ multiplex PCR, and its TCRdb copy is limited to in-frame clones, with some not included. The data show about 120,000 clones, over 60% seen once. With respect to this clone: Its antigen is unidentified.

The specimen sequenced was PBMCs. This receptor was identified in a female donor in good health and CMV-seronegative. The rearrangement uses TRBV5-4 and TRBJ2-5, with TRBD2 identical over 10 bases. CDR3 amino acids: CASSVGMGLAWGETQYF. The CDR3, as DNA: TGTGCCAGCAGCGTGGGGATGGGACTAGCGTGGGGAGAGACCCAGTACTTC.